This T cell receptor (beta chain) was sequenced for a study of blood T cell repertoires in COVID-19. Looking at the study overall: From T cells, B-cell-depleted T cells, or PBMCs came the material, which was cDNA or gDNA.

The CDR3 has 16 amino acids. Germline V gene data show CDR1 as SGHRS and CDR2 as YFSETQ. The J segment lost 0 bases and the V segment lost 1 base, leaving 1 base of the junction unmatched. Per the original data handling: Reference gene primer amplification gave estimated nucleated cell counts. Measured with immunoSEQ multiplex PCR; TCRdb has only the in-frame clones, and not every one. That table gives V, J and clone size, and the DNA gave D and trimming. The sample shows tens of thousands of clones, more than 70% of them seen only once. Sequenced material: peripheral blood. The receptor was isolated from a woman between 50 and 59 years old with active or convalescent COVID-19. The rearrangement links TRBV5-1 to TRBJ2-1, with 10 bases identical to TRBD2. The CDR3 loop is CASSLSSGSSYNEQFF. The CDR3 DNA reads TGCGCCAGCAGCTTGTCTAGCGGGAGCTCCTACAATGAGCAGTTCTTC.